The present T cell receptor beta chain was sequenced within a study of T cell responses to AZD1222 COVID-19 vaccine listed by TCRdb under 2021. Context from the whole study: AZD1222 recipients given second doses at about 4 weeks or at about 12 weeks were pooled, since spike-specific TCR depth and breadth were not found to differ between the two schedules. A total of roughly 240 trial participants underwent TCR sequencing, of whom 207 received two doses of AZD1222 and about 25 received two doses of the MenACWY control vaccine. Trial participants were enrolled by age into subgroups of 18-55, 56-69 and 70-plus years, and 148, 28 and 57 TCR-sequenced participants, respectively, were included in these subgroups. General conclusions and limits of the study: Vaccine-associated CD4 TCRs spanned the whole spike protein, with dominant responses in regions 160-218 and 743-854. In the small 56-69-year group, the increase in depth fell short of significance, most likely because of low power. Reportedly, almost half of the unique spike-specific TCRs recognized epitopes lying outside the regions that are mutated in the B.1.351 and B.1.1.7 variants. Conclusions about previously exposed vaccinees were limited because only a handful of AZD1222 recipients were SARS-CoV-2 seropositive at baseline. Most participants were white British and females outnumbered males, and the authors suggested that clonal diversity may have been underestimated. Because no day 14 peak-response samples were available, the repertoires could be characterized only after the peak T cell response. A significant rise in spike-specific TCR breadth and depth was observed after two AZD1222 doses relative to day 0 and relative to MenACWY recipients.

Germline trimming amounts to 6 bases on V and 9 bases on J, with 11 as the count of junction bases outside the gene matches. The germline V gene (reference sequence) provides CDR1 MNHNY and CDR2 SVGAGI. From the cysteine through the phenylalanine, the CDR3 covers 14 amino acids. The read is trimmed to its CDR3 DNA, 42 bases read in frame from base 1. The CDR3 regions of human TCRbeta chains were analyzed by immunosequencing. The authors' analysis ran thus. Repertoire TCRs were checked for matches against a reference library of SARS-CoV-2-specific TCRs that had been generated using the MIRA antigen-specificity platform. Breadth meant the fraction of unique TCRs that were SARS-CoV-2-associated, whereas depth meant the fraction of total T cells that were SARS-CoV-2-associated. Using the MIRA data, every spike-specific TCR was mapped to the spike region that the TCR reacted to and assigned to either a CD4 or a CD8 class. Log10-transformed breadth and depth values were compared by one-way ANOVA with Sidak's multiple comparisons tests. TCRdb holds this immuneACCESS table with in-frame rearrangements only. Some clones are missing; in checked studies, unresolved V genes explain under half, and the rest has no known cause. Clone size and the V and J calls come from that table; the DNA yielded D and trimming. Across this sample there are 65,000 to 90,000 clones, with approximately 88% seen only once. In total, the top ten clones hold roughly 20% of the sample.

On this clone itself: Its recognized antigen is unknown. Base quality data are lacking; no much larger clone is found one base away.

In the paper's terms, the time point label means: baseline before first vaccination. Samples from vaccinated people were obtained from the UK trials COV001 and COV002, which included a single-blind randomized controlled phase 2/3 trial of AZD1222 (ChAdOx1 nCoV-19) in healthy adults. For TCRbeta chain sequencing, PBMC samples from trial participants were taken at day 0 and at day 28 after the second dose. The receptor comes from an adult in good health. Source: peripheral blood, taken on day 0 of AZD1222 vaccination. The sequence is built from TRBV6-6 and TRBJ1-5; TRBD1 fits 7 bases in the junction. The nucleotides read TGTGCCAGCAGCCCTGACAGGGCAGAGGGGCCCCAGCATTTT. This yields the protein CASSPDRAEGPQHF.